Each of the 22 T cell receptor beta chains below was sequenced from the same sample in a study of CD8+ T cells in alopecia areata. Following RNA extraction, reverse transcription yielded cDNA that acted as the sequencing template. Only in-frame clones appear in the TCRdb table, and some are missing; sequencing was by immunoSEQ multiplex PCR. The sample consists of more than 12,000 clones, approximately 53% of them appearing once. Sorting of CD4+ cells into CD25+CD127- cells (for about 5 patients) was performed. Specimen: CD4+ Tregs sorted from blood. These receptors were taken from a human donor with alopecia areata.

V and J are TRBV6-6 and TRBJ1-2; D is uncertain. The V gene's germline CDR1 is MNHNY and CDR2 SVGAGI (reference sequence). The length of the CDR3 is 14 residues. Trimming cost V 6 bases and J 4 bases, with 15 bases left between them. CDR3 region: CASSIQDPLYGYTF. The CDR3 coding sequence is TGTGCCAGCAGCATCCAGGATCCCCTCTATGGCTACACCTTC.

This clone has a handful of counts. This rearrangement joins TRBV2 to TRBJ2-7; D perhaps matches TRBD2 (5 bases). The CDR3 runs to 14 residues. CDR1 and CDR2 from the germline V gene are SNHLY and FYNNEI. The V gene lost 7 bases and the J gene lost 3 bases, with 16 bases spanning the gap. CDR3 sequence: CASKVMASRYEQYF. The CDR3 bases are TGTGCCAGCAAGGTAATGGCTAGCCGCTACGAGCAGTACTTC. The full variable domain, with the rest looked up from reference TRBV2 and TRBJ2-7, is EPEVTQTPSHQVTQMGQEVILRCVPISNHLYFYWYRQILGQKVEFLVSFYNNEISEKSEIFDDQFSVERPDGSNFTLKIRSTKLEDSAMYFCASKVMASRYEQYFGPGTRLTVT.

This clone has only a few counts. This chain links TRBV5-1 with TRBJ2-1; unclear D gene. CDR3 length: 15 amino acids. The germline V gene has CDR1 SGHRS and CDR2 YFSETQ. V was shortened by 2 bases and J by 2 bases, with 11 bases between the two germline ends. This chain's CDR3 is CASSFPTIPYNEQFF. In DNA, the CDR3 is TGCGCCAGCAGCTTCCCGACAATTCCCTACAATGAGCAGTTCTTC.

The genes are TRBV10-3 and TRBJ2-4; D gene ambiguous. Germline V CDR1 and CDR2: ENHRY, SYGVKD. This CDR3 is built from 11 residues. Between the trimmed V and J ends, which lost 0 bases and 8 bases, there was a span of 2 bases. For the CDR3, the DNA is TGTGCCATCAGTGAGTCGGACATTCAGTACTTC. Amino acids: CAISESDIQYF.

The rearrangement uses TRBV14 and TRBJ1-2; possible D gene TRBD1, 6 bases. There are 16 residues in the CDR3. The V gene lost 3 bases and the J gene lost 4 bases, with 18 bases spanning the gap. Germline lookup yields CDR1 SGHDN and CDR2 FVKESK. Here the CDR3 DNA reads TGTGCCAGCAGCCATCTGACCGGGGGCGCTTCCTATGGCTACACCTTC. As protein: CASSHLTGGASYGYTF.

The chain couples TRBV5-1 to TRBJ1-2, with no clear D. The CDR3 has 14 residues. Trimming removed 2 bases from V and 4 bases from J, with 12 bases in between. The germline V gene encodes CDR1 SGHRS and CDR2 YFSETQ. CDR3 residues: CASSFQKRLYGYTF. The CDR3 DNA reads TGCGCCAGCAGCTTTCAAAAGAGACTCTATGGCTACACCTTC.

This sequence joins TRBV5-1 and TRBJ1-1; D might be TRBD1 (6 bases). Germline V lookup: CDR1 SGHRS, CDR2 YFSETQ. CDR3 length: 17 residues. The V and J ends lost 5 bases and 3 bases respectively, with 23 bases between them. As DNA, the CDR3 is TGCGCCAGCAGATTCGTGAGAGGGGGGCGAGTGGACACTGAAGCTTTCTTT. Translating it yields CASRFVRGGRVDTEAFF.

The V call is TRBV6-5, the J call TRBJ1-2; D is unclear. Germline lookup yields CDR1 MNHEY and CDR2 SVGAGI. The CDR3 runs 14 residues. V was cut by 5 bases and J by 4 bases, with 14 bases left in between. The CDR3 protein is CASSTLTARYGYTF. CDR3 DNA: TGTGCCAGCAGTACCCTGACTGCACGCTATGGCTACACCTTC.

The CDR3 DNA sequence: TGTGCCAGCAGTAAGGGACAGGAGGGGAGGCAGCCCCAGCATTTT. It translates to CASSKGQEGRQPQHF. The chain links TRBV28 to TRBJ1-5, with 8 bases lining up with TRBD1. CDR1 and CDR2 from the germline V gene are MDHEN and SYDVKM. This CDR3 comprises 15 residues. V shed 5 bases, J shed 7 bases, and the junction held 10 bases outside the gene matches.

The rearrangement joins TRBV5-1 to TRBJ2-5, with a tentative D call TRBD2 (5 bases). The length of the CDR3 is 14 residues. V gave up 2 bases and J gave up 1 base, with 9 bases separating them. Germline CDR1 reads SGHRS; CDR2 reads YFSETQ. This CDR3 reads CASSLTGFQETQYF. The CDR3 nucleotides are TGCGCCAGCAGCTTAACGGGGTTCCAAGAGACCCAGTACTTC.

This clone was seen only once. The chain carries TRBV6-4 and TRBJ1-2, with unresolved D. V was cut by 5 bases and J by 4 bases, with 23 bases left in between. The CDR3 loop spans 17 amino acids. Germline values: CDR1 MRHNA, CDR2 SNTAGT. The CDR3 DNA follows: TGTGCCAGCAGTAACGGTTGCCCACACGGAAAGACCTATGGCTACACCTTC. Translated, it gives CASSNGCPHGKTYGYTF.

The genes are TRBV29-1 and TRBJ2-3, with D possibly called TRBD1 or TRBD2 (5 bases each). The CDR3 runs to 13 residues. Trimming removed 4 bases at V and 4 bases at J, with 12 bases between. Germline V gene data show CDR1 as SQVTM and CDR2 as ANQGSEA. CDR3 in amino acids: CSVAGPSPDTQYF. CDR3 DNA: TGCAGCGTTGCGGGGCCATCACCAGATACGCAGTATTTT.

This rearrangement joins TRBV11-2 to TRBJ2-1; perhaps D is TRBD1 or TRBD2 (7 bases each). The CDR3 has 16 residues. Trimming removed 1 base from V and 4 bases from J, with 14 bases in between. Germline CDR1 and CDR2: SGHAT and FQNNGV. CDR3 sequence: CASSLVVRGGYNEQFF. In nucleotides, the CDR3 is TGTGCCAGCAGCTTAGTGGTCAGGGGGGGATACAATGAGCAGTTCTTC.

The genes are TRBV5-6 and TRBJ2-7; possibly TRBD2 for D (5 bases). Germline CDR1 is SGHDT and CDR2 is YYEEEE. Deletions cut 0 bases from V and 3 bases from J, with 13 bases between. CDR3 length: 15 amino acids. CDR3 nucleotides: TGTGCCAGCAGCTTGGACTCGGGAAGTAACTACGAGCAGTACTTC. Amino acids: CASSLDSGSNYEQYF.

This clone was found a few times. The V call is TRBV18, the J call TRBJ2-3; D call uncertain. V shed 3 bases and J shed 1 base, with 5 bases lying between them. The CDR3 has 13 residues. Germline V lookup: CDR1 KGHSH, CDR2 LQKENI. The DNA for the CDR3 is TGTGCCAGCTCACCTGCAGGCACAGATACGCAGTATTTT. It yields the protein CASSPAGTDTQYF.

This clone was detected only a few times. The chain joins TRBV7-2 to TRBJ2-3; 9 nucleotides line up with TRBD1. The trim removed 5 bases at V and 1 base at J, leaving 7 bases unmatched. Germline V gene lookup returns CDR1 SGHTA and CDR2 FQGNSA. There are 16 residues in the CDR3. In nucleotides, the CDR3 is TGTGCCAGCAGCCGCCAGACAGGGGGAGGCACAGATACGCAGTATTTT. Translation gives CASSRQTGGGTDTQYF.

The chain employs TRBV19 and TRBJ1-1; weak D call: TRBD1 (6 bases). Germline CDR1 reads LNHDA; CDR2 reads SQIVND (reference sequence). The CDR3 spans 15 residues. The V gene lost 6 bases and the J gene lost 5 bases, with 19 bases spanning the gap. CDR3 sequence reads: CASRFHAGANTEAFF. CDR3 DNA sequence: TGTGCCAGTAGATTTCACGCAGGGGCAAATACTGAAGCTTTCTTT.

The CDR3 protein is CSVGGGTFYNEQFF. CDR3 nucleotide sequence: TGCAGCGTTGGGGGAGGGACATTTTACAATGAGCAGTTCTTC. This sequence joins TRBV29-1 and TRBJ2-1, with D possibly being TRBD2 (7 bases). Germline V gene data show CDR1 as SQVTM and CDR2 as ANQGSEA. The CDR3 length is 14 residues. V was pared by 4 bases and J by 4 bases, with 14 bases between.

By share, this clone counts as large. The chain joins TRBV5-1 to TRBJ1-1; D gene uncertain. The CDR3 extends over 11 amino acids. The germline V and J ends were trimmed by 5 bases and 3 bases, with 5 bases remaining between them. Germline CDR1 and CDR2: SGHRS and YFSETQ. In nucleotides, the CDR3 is TGCGCCAGCAGGTTGCACACTGAAGCTTTCTTT. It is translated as CASRLHTEAFF.

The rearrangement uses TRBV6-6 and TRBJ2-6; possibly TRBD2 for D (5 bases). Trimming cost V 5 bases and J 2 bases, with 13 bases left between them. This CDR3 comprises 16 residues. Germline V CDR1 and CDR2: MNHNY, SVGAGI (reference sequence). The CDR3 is CASSAGGGAGANVLTF. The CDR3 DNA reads TGTGCCAGCAGTGCAGGTGGAGGAGCTGGGGCCAACGTCCTGACTTTC.

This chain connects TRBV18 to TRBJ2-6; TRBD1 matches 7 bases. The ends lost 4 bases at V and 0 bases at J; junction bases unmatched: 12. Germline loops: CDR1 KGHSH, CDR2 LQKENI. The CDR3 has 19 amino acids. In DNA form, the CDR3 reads TGTGCCAGCTCACAGTGGTTACAGGGGCCAAGCTCTGGGGCCAACGTCCTGACTTTC. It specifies CASSQWLQGPSSGANVLTF.

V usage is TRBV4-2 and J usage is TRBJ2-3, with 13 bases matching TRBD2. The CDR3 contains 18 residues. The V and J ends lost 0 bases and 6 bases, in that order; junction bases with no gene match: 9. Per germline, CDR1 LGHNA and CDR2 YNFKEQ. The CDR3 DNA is TGTGCCAGCAGCCAAGAGGGGCCTGGACTAGCGGGAGTTGATACGCAGTATTTT. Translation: CASSQEGPGLAGVDTQYF.